The TCR beta chain under discussion was sequenced for a study of long-term antiretroviral therapy in people with HIV. General study results and limits: Pre-ART expanded TRB clones stayed dominant throughout, though often decreasing after ART.

The assay used was immunoSEQ (version v3.0), run at survey level. Repertoires were generated with immunoSEQ multiplex PCR, while TCRdb's copy carries only in-frame clones and drops some. The profile shows roughly 30,000 clones, roughly 94% of them singletons. Germline values: CDR1 ENHRY, CDR2 SYGVKD. The CDR3 has 16 amino acids. J lost 0 bases, V lost 0 bases, and 4 bases had no gene match. This clone has only a few counts. Its antigen is unidentified. This chain connects TRBV10-3 to TRBJ2-7, with TRBD2 identical over 8 bases. The receptor's source is a man in his forties or fifties with HIV. The sequenced sample was unsorted PBMCs, obtained 5.3 years after starting antiretroviral therapy. The CDR3 nucleotides read TGTGCCATCAGTGAGTCGCGGGGGGCACTCTCCTACGAGCAGTACTTC. Amino acids: CAISESRGALSYEQYF.